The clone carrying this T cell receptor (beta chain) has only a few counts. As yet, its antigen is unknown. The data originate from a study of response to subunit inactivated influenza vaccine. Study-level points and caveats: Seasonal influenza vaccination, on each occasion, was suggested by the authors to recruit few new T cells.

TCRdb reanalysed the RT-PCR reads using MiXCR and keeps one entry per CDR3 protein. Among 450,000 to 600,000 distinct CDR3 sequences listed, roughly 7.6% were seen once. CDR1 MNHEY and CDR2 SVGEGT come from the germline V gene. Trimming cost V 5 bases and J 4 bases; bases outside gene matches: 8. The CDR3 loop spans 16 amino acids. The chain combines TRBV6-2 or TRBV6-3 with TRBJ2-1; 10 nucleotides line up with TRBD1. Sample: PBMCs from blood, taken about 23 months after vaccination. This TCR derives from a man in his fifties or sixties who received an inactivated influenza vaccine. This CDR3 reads CASSTRQGALYNEQFF. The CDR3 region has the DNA TGTGCCAGCAGTACCAGACAGGGGGCACTTTACAATGAGCAGTTCTTC.